This T cell receptor beta chain comes out of a study of OX40 agonist ivuxolimab in advanced cancers. About the study: Every 2 weeks, patients received ivuxolimab intravenously, dosed at 0.01 to 10 mg/kg. Males comprised around four fifths of the group, whose mean age was approximately 60 years (range about 20 to 85).

General study findings and limits: The CD4+ and CD8+ T cells in the blood had expanded clonally by week 6 at 0.1 to 3.0 mg/kg. Partly responding patients at 0.1-3.0 mg/kg showed some of the smallest clonal expansion.

J was trimmed by 0 bases and V by 6 bases; bases with no gene match: 3. The CDR3 has 14 residues. The germline V gene encodes CDR1 MDHEN and CDR2 SYDVKM. Generated by immunoSEQ multiplex PCR, the TCRdb table keeps only in-frame clones and is missing some. This sample has about 64,000 clones, with roughly nine tenths found just once. Concerning this clone itself: Its antigen is unknown.

The TCR sequence derives from an adult with an advanced solid tumor such as melanoma, head and neck, liver or kidney cancer. The input for sequencing was CD4+ or CD8+ T cells sorted from blood, taken in a trial of the OX40 agonist ivuxolimab. The rearrangement uses TRBV28 and TRBJ1-1, with 8 bases aligning to TRBD1. The CDR3 is CASSWTGMNTEAFF. Here the CDR3 DNA reads TGTGCCAGCAGCTGGACAGGGATGAACACTGAAGCTTTCTTT.